The 15 T cell receptor beta chains given below trace back to one sample, sequenced in a study of CD8+CD57+ T cells in acquired aplastic anemia. CDR3 and TCR beta VDJ profiling relied on a genomic DNA template. TCRdb redid the calling of the reads with MiXCR, one entry per CDR3 protein. The sample carries approximately 260,000 distinct CDR3 sequences, roughly 82% recorded once. Sequenced patients had shown CD8+CD57+ cell expansion by flow cytometry. The specimen was sorted CD4+, CD8+, or CD8+CD57+ T cells (not recorded which) from PBMCs. These TCRs come from a human donor with aplastic anemia.

The V and J genes are TRBV7-8 and TRBJ1-1; D uncertain. Germline CDR1 SGHVS, CDR2 FQNEAQ. CDR3 length: 16 residues. Between the trimmed V and J ends, which lost 0 bases and 6 bases, there was a span of 17 bases. This chain's CDR3 is CASSLAGGPDTPEAFF. The CDR3 nucleotides read TGTGCCAGCAGCTTAGCGGGAGGACCCGATACGCCTGAAGCTTTCTTT.

About this clonotype: A junction boundary mismatches the germline segment, possibly from a read error. This chain joins TRBV7-2 and TRBJ1-1; D is unresolved. The CDR3 spans 15 residues. CDR1 is SGHTA and CDR2 is FQGNSA in the germline V gene. The CDR3 sequence: CASSLAVTPDTGAFF. CDR3 nucleotide sequence: TGTGCCAGCAGCTTAGCGGTGACACCCGACACTGGAGCTTTCTTT. The whole variable domain, filled in from reference TRBV7-2 and TRBJ1-1, reads GAGVSQSPSNKVTEKGKDVELRCDPISGHTALYWYRQSLGQGLEFLIYFQGNSAPDKSGLPSDRFSAERTGGSVSTLTIQRTQQEDSAVYLCASSLAVTPDTGAFFGQGTRLTVV.

This clonotype was recorded only once. This chain links TRBV7-8 with TRBJ1-6; D not certain. Trimming pared 0 bases from V and 18 bases from J, leaving 18 bases between. The V gene's germline CDR1 is SGHVS and CDR2 FQNEAQ. The CDR3 totals 14 residues. CDR3 in amino acids: CASSLAGGPAPHHF. CDR3 in DNA: TGTGCCAGCAGCTTAGCTGGAGGTCCCGCTCCGCACCACTTT.

Of note for this clonotype: A read error may produce the germline difference seen at one junction end. CDR3 bases: TGCGCCAGCGGCCCCCTTGGGGACAATCAGTACTACTTC. Its protein is CASGPLGDNQYYF. This chain links TRBV9 with TRBJ2-7; D perhaps matches TRBD1 (6 bases). CDR3 size: 13 residues. Germline CDR1 reads SGDLS; CDR2 reads YYNGEE.

This chain connects TRBV2 to TRBJ2-5; 15 positions match TRBD2. The ends lost 5 bases at V and 7 bases at J; junction bases unmatched: 2. The CDR3 runs 14 residues. Germline CDR1 and CDR2: SNHLY and FYNNEI. CDR3 protein: CASSKGLAGGTQYF. The DNA of the CDR3 is TGTGCCAGCAGTAAGGGACTAGCGGGGGGGACCCAGTACTTC.

This clonotype was picked up a small number of times. V is TRBV10-3 and J is TRBJ1-2; D remains ambiguous. Trimming cost V 10 bases and J 8 bases, with 11 bases left between them. Per germline, CDR1 ENHRY and CDR2 SYGVKD. This CDR3 is 10 amino acids long. The CDR3 nucleotides read TGTGCCACCGCGAATGGGGGCTACACCTTC. Protein sequence: CATANGGYTF.

The rearrangement uses TRBV7-6 and TRBJ1-3; 8 positions agree with TRBD1. The CDR3 is 16 amino acids. The germline V gene has CDR1 SGHVS and CDR2 FNYEAQ. The J segment lost 0 bases and the V segment lost 6 bases, leaving 7 bases of the junction unmatched. The CDR3 DNA sequence: TGTGCCAGCAGTTCAGACAGGGGCACCTCTGGAAACACCATATATTTT. This sequence encodes CASSSDRGTSGNTIYF.

The genes are TRBV9 and TRBJ1-2; the match to TRBD1 covers 7 bases. Germline assignment: CDR1 SGDLS and CDR2 YYNGEE. This CDR3 is 16 amino acids long. J lost 8 bases, V lost 2 bases, and 15 bases had no gene match. CDR3 sequence reads: CASSVGGQSTDTGYTF. The CDR3 DNA reads TGTGCCAGCAGCGTGGGGGGACAGAGCACAGATACGGGCTACACCTTC.

Turning to this clonotype: The junction differs from germline at one of its ends, possibly a read error. J is TRBJ2-5 and V is TRBV9, with 8 bases aligning to TRBD2. The CDR3 has 14 residues. Germline loops: CDR1 SGDLS, CDR2 YYNGEE. The CDR3 DNA reads TGTGCCACCAGCGGGGGCTCCAGCCAAGAGACCGAGCACTTC. It encodes CATSGGSSQETEHF.

A word on this clonotype: At one of its ends the junction is not consistent with the germline gene, which may arise from a read error. The J gene is TRBJ1-1, the V gene TRBV12-3 or TRBV12-4, with no clear D. The CDR3 covers 14 residues. In nucleotides, the CDR3 is TGTGCCAGCAGGGGCATCGGCACGAACACGGAAGCTTTCTTT. It translates to CASRGIGTNTEAFF.

This chain joins TRBV7-8 and TRBJ2-7, with D perhaps matching TRBD1 or TRBD2 (5 bases each). V was cut by 8 bases and J by 13 bases, with 30 bases left in between. Germline CDR1 and CDR2: SGHVS and FQNEAQ. CDR3 length: 15 amino acids. The CDR3 bases are TGTGCCAGCGGGGACGAGGGCACAGACACGCACTATCTTTACTTC. Its protein is CASGDEGTDTHYLYF.

This chain joins TRBV7-8 and TRBJ2-3; TRBD1 is a possible D gene (6 bases). Germline CDR1 and CDR2: SGHVS and FQNEAQ. The CDR3 totals 14 residues. V dropped 8 bases and J dropped 8 bases, with 20 bases sitting between them. In DNA, the CDR3 is TGTGCCAGCTGCATACAGGGCGATCCCGTTACGCAGTATTTT. As protein: CASCIQGDPVTQYF.

The chain links TRBV7-7 to TRBJ2-7; D may match TRBD1 or TRBD2 (5 bases each). The CDR3 totals 15 residues. Germline CDR1 SSHAT, CDR2 FNYEAQ (reference sequence). In DNA, the CDR3 is TGTGCTAGTAGCTTAGCGCCAGGGCCAACCTACGAGCAGTACTTC. Amino acids: CASSLAPGPTYEQYF. Together with reference TRBV7-7 and TRBJ2-7, the CDR3 gives the full variable domain: GAGVSQSPRYKVTKRGQDVTLRCDPISSHATLYWYQQALGQGPEFLTYFNYEAQPDKSGLPSDRFSAERPEGSISTLTIQRTEQRDSAMYRCASSLAPGPTYEQYFGPGTRLTVT.

The chain joins TRBV19 to TRBJ2-1; D possibly uses TRBD1 or TRBD2 (6 bases each). Per germline, CDR1 LNHDA and CDR2 SQIVND (reference sequence). Trimming took off 3 bases at V and 16 bases at J, with 25 bases between the two ends. CDR3 length equals 15 residues. The CDR3 bases are TGTGCCAGTAGTATTCTTGGGGGCGGGGACACCCAGTACTTCTTC. Protein product: CASSILGGGDTQYFF.

The rearrangement uses TRBV7-3 and TRBJ1-6; D ambiguous. Per germline, CDR1 SGHTA and CDR2 FQGTGA. V dropped 2 bases and J dropped 19 bases, with 21 bases sitting between them. CDR3 length equals 14 residues. CDR3 residues: CASSLRGGYTGEHF. The CDR3 DNA follows: TGTGCCAGCAGCTTACGGGGAGGCTACACCGGGGAGCACTTT.